What follows describes a single T cell receptor (beta chain). This CDR3 is 14 amino acids long. V dropped 2 bases and J dropped 2 bases, with 10 bases sitting between them. Germline CDR1 reads MNHEY; CDR2 reads SVGAGI. Measured with immunoSEQ multiplex PCR; TCRdb has only the in-frame clones, and not every one. The sample contains around 25,000 clones, around 83% of which appear only once. The sample comes from a study of blood T cell repertoires in COVID-19. Study context: PBMCs, B-cell-depleted T cells, or T cells provided the cDNA or gDNA that made up the material.

The gene calls are TRBV6-5 and TRBJ2-7; weak D call: TRBD1 (5 bases). This sequence was found in a man aged 65 to 85 with active COVID-19. The specimen was peripheral blood. The CDR3 nucleotides are TGTGCCAGCAGTTACCTCGACAGTACCTACGAGCAGTACTTC. Protein: CASSYLDSTYEQYF.